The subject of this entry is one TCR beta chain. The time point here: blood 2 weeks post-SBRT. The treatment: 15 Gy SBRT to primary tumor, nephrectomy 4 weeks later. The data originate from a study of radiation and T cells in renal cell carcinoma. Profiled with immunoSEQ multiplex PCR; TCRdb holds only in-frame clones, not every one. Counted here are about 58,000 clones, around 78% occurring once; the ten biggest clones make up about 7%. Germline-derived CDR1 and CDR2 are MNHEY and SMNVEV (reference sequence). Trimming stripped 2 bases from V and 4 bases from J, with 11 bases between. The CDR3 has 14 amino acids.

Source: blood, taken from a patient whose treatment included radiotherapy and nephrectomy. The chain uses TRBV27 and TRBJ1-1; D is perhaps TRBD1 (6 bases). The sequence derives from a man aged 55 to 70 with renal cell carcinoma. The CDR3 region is CASSLIRGSTEAFF. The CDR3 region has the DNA TGTGCCAGCAGTTTAATAAGGGGGTCCACTGAAGCTTTCTTT.